What follows are 9 T cell receptor beta chains derived from one specimen sequenced in a study. TCRdb reanalysed the 5' RACE reads using MiXCR and keeps one entry per CDR3 protein. The table includes 30,000 to 40,000 distinct CDR3 sequences, about 26% detected once. The specimen was naive CD4+ T cells sorted from a lymph node. The subset is: naive CD4+ T cells, CD4+CD45RA+CD25-. These receptor sequences come from a female donor with breast cancer.

The J gene is TRBJ2-5, the V gene TRBV24-1, with a possible D match to TRBD2 (6 bases). There are 13 residues in the CDR3. CDR1 is KGHDR, CDR2 SFDVKD, per germline. Between the trimmed V and J ends, which lost 4 bases and 3 bases, there was a span of 8 bases. The CDR3 is CATSDSGEETQYF. The DNA for the CDR3 is TGTGCCACCAGTGACTCGGGAGAAGAGACCCAGTACTTC.

The chain recombines TRBV7-9 with TRBJ1-5; TRBD1 might be the D (5 bases). CDR1 is SEHNR, CDR2 FQNEAQ, per germline (reference sequence). Trimming took 4 bases from V and 5 from J, leaving 12 bases between them. This CDR3 is 14 amino acids long. CDR3: CASSSGGRHQPQHF. DNA for the CDR3: TGTGCCAGCAGCTCGGGGGGACGGCATCAGCCCCAGCATTTT.

The rearrangement links TRBV7-9 to TRBJ2-7; D gene uncertain. The V gene's germline CDR1 is SEHNR and CDR2 FQNEAQ (reference sequence). This CDR3 is built from 14 residues. The V end was cut by 1 base, the J end by 2 bases, with 9 bases between. The CDR3 loop reads CASSLDPDTYEQYF. In DNA, the CDR3 is TGTGCCAGCAGCTTAGATCCAGATACCTACGAGCAGTACTTC.

The chain combines TRBV5-1 with TRBJ1-1; maybe TRBD1 (5 bases). This CDR3 has 13 residues. The germline V gene encodes CDR1 SGHRS and CDR2 YFSETQ. Trimming stripped 9 bases from V and 2 bases from J, with 14 bases between. CDR3 residues: CATQSDRNTEAFF. CDR3 nucleotides: TGCGCCACCCAATCCGACAGAAACACTGAAGCTTTCTTT.

This clonotype was found many times. The V gene is TRBV7-3, the J gene TRBJ2-1; 14 nucleotides agree with TRBD2. Germline V lookup: CDR1 SGHTA, CDR2 FQGTGA. The trim removed 2 bases at V and 9 bases at J, leaving 9 bases unmatched. The CDR3 runs 17 residues. Here the CDR3 DNA reads TGTGCCAGCAGCTTATTGACTAGCGGGAGGGGCTCTTTTGAGCAGTTCTTC. This gives the protein CASSLLTSGRGSFEQFF.

The CDR3 reads CASSPGGAGSSYNEQFF. CDR3 DNA: TGTGCCAGCAGCCCCGGCGGGGCGGGGAGCTCCTACAATGAGCAGTTCTTC. This chain links TRBV7-3 with TRBJ2-1, with TRBD2 as a possible D gene (6 bases). The CDR3 consists of 17 residues. Germline V gene sequence: CDR1 SGHTA, CDR2 FQGTGA. The V and J ends lost 5 bases and 0 bases respectively, with 17 bases between them.

A note on this clonotype: The junction departs from the called germline gene at one end, perhaps through a read error. The rearrangement joins TRBV5-1 to TRBJ2-3, with D perhaps TRBD1 or TRBD2 (6 bases each). CDR3 length equals 14 residues. The V gene's germline CDR1 is SGHRS and CDR2 YFSETQ. The CDR3 spells CTSRGGQSTDTQYF. Here the CDR3 DNA reads TGCACCAGCAGAGGGGGGCAGAGCACAGATACGCAGTATTTT.

This clonotype has a handful of counts. CDR3 nucleotide sequence: TGTGCCTGGAGTGCCAGATTTAGCGGTGGTTTCAATGAGCAGTTCTTC. This sequence encodes CAWSARFSGGFNEQFF. The rearrangement links TRBV30 to TRBJ2-1; maybe TRBD2 (6 bases). V was trimmed by 1 base and J by 6 bases, leaving 19 bases between them. The CDR3 extends over 16 amino acids. CDR1 GTSNPN and CDR2 SVGIG come from the germline V gene (reference sequence).

At least ten counts were recorded for this clonotype. V and J are TRBV12-3 or TRBV12-4 and TRBJ2-2; D uncertain. V lost 6 bases and J 7 bases, leaving 9 bases between the germline ends. The CDR3 is 12 amino acids. DNA of the CDR3: TGTGCCAGCAGCCGGGTGGGCGGGGAGCTGTTTTTT. As protein: CASSRVGGELFF.